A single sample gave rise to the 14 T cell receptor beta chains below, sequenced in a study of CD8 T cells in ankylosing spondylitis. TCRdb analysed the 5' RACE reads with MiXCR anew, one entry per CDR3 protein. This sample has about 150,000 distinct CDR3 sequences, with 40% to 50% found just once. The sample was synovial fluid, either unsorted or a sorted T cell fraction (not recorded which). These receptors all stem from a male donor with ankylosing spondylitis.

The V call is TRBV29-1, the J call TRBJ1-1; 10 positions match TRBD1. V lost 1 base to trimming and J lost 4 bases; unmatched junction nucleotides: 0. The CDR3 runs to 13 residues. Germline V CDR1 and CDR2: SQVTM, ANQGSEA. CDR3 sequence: CSVEGQGATEAFF. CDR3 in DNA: TGCAGCGTTGAAGGACAGGGGGCCACTGAAGCTTTCTTT.

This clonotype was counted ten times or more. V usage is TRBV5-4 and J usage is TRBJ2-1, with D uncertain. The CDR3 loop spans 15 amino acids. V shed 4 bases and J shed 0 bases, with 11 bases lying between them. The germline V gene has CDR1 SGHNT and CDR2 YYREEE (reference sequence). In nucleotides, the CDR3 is TGTGCCAGCAGCACCAGAACGAGCTCCTACAATGAGCAGTTCTTC. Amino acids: CASSTRTSSYNEQFF.

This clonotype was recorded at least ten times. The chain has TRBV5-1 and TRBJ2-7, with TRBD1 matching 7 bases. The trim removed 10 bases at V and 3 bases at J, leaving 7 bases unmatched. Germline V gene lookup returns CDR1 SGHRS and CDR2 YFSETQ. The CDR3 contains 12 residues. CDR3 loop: CALYGQDYEQYF. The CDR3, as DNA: TGCGCCCTATACGGACAGGACTACGAGCAGTACTTC.

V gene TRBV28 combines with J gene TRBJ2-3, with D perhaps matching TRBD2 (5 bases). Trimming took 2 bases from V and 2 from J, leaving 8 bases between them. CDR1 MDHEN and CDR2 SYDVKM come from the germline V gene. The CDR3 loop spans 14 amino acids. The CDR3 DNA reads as TGTGCCAGCAGTTTACCGGGGAACACAGATACGCAGTATTTT. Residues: CASSLPGNTDTQYF.

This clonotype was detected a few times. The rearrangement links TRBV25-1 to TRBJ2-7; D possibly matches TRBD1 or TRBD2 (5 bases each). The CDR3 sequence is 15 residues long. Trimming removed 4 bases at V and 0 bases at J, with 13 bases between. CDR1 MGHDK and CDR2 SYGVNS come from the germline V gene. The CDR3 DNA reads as TGTGCCAGCAGTGGAAGGGACCGCGCCTCCTACGAGCAGTACTTC. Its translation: CASSGRDRASYEQYF.

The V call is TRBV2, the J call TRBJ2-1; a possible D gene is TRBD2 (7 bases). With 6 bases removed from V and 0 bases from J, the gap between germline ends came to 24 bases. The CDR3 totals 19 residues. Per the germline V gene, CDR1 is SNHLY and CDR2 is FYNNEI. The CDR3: CASRTPEGGEQYSYNEQFF. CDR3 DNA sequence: TGTGCCAGCAGGACGCCGGAAGGGGGGGAACAATACTCCTACAATGAGCAGTTCTTC.

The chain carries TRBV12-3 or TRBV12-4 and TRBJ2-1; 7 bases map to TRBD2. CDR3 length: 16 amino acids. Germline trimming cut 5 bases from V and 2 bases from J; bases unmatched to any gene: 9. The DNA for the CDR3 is TGTGCCAGCAGTAATCGGGACTACCGACCCTACAATGAGCAGTTCTTC. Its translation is CASSNRDYRPYNEQFF.

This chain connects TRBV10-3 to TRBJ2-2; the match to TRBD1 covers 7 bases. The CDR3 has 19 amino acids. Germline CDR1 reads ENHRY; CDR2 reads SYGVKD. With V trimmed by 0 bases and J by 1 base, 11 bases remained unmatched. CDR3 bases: TGTGCCATCAGTGAGTCGAGGTACAGGGGAAGAGGGAACACCGGGGAGCTGTTTTTT. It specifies CAISESRYRGRGNTGELFF.

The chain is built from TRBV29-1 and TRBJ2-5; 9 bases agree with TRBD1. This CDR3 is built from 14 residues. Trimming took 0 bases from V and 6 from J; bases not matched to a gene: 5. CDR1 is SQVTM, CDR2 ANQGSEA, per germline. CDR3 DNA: TGCAGCGTTGAAGAATACAGGGGGCGGAAGACCCAGTACTTC. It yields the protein CSVEEYRGRKTQYF.

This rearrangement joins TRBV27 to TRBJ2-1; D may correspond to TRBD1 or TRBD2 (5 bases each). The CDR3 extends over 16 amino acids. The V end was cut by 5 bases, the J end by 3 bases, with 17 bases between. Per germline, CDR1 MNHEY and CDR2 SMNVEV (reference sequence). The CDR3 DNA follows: TGTGCCAGCAGTCCGCGACCGAGGGGCTTCTACAATGAGCAGTTCTTC. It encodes CASSPRPRGFYNEQFF.

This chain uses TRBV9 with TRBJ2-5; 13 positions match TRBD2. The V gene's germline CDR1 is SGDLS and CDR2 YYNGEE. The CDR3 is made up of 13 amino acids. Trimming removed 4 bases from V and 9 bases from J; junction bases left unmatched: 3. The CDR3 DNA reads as TGTGCCAGCAGCACCGGGACTAGCGGGGCCCAGTACTTC. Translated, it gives CASSTGTSGAQYF.

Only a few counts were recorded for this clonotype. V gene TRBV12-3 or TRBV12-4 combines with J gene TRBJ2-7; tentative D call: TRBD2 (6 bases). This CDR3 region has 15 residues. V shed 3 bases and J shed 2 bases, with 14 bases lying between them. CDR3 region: CASSFEAGSPYEQYF. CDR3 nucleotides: TGTGCCAGCAGTTTCGAAGCGGGCTCCCCCTACGAGCAGTACTTC.

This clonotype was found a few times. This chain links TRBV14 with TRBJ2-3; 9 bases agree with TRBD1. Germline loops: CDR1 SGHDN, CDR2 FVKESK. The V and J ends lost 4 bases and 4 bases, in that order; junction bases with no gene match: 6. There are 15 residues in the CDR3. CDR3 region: CASSPGTGYADTQYF. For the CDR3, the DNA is TGTGCCAGCAGCCCAGGGACAGGGTACGCAGATACGCAGTATTTT.

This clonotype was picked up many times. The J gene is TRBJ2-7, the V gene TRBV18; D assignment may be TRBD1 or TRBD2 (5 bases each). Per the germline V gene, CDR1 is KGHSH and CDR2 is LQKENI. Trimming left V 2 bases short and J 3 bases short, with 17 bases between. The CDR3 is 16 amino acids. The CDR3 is CASSPSGRARVYEQYF. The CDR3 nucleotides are TGTGCCAGCTCACCATCAGGCAGGGCGCGGGTCTACGAGCAGTACTTC. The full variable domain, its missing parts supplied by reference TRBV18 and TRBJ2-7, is NAGVMQNPRHLVRRRGQEARLRCSPMKGHSHVYWYRQLPEEGLKFMVYLQKENIIDESGMPKERFSAEFPKEGPSILRIQQVVRGDSAAYFCASSPSGRARVYEQYFGPGTRLTVT.